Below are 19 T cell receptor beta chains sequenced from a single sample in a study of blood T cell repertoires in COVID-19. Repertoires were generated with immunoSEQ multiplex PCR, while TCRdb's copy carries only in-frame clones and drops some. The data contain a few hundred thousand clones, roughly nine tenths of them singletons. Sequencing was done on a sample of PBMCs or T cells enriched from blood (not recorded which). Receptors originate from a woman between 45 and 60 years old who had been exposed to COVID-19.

The CDR3 spells CASSSPSGIETQYF. The CDR3 region has the DNA TGTGCCAGCAGTTCCCCTAGCGGAATCGAGACCCAGTACTTC. V and J are TRBV25-1 and TRBJ2-5; TRBD2 agrees at 7 bases. This CDR3 spans 14 amino acids. Per the germline V gene, CDR1 is MGHDK and CDR2 is SYGVNS. The J segment lost 5 bases and the V segment lost 5 bases, leaving 8 bases of the junction unmatched.

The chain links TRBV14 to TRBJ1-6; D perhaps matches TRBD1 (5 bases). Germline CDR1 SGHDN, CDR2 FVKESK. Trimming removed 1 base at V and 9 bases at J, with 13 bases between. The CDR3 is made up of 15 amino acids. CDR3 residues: CASSQAGWGFSPLHF. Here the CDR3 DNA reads TGTGCCAGCAGCCAAGCAGGTTGGGGCTTTTCACCCCTCCACTTT.

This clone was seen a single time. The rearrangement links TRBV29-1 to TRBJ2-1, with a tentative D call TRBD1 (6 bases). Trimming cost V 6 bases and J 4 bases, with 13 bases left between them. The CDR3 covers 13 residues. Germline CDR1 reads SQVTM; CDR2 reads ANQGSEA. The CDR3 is CSVSGDSYNEQFF. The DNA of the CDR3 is TGCAGCGTCTCAGGGGATTCTTACAATGAGCAGTTCTTC.

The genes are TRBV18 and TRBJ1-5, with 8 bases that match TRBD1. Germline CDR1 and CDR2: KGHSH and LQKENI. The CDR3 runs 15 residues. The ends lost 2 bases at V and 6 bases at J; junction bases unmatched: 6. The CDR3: CASSPGTGVVQPQHF. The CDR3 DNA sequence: TGTGCCAGCTCACCAGGGACAGGTGTCGTTCAGCCCCAGCATTTT.

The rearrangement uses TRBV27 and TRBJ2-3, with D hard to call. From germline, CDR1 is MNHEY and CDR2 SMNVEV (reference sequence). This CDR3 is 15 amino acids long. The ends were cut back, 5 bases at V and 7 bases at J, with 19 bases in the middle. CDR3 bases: TGTGCCAGCAGTCTCCGCGGCGGTACGGCGAATACGCAGTATTTT. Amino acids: CASSLRGGTANTQYF.

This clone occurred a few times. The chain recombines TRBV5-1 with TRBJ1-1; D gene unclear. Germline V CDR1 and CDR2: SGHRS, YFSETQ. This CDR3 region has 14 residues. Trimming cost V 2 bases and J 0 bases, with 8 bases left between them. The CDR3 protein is CASSFSVLNTEAFF. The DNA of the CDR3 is TGCGCCAGCAGCTTTTCCGTTTTGAACACTGAAGCTTTCTTT.

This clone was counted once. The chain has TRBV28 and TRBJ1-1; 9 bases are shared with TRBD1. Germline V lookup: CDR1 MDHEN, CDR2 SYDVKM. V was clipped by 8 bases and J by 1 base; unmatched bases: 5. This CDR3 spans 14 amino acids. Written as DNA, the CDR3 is TGTGCCAGCTTACAGGGGGCAGCGAACACTGAAGCTTTCTTT. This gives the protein CASLQGAANTEAFF. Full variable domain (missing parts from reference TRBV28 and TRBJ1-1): DVKVTQSSRYLVKRTGEKVFLECVQDMDHENMFWYRQDPGLGLRLIYFSYDVKMKEKGDIPEGYSVSREKKERFSLILESASTNQTSMYLCASLQGAANTEAFFGQGTRLTVV.

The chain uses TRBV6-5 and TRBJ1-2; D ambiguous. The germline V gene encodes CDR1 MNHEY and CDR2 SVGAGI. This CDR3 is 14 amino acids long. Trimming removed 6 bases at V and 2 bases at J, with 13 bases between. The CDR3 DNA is TGTGCCAGCAGCGCGCTAATGCTCAACTATGGCTACACCTTC. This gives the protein CASSALMLNYGYTF.

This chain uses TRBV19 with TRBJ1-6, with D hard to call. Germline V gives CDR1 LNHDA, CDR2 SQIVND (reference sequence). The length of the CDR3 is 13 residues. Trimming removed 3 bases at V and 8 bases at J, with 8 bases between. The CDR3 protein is CASSMKLDSPLHF. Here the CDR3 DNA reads TGTGCCAGTAGTATGAAACTGGATTCACCCCTCCACTTT.

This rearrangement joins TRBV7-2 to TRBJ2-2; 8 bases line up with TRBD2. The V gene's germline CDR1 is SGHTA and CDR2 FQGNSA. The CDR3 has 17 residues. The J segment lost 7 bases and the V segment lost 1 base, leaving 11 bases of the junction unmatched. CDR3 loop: CASSLGGTRVTSGELFF. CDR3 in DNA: TGTGCCAGCAGCTTAGGAGGGACTAGAGTAACAAGCGGGGAGCTGTTTTTT.

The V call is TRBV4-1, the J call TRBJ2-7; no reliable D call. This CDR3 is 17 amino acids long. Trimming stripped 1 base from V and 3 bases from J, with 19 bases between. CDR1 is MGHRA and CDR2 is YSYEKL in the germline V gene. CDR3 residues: CASSQVSAAVKNYEQYF. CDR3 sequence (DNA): TGCGCCAGCAGCCAAGTTTCGGCGGCGGTAAAGAACTACGAGCAGTACTTC.

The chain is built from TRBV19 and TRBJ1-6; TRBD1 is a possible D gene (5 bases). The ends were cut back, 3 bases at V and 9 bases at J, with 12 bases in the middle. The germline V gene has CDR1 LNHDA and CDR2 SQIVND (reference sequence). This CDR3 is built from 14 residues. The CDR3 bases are TGTGCCAGTAGTATCACAGGCCTGGGTTCACCCCTCCACTTT. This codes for CASSITGLGSPLHF.

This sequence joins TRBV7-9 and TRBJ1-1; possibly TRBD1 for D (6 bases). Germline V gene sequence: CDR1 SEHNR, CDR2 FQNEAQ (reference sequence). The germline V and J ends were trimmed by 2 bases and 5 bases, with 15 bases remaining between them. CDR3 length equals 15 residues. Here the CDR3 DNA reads TGTGCCAGCAGCTTAACACGGGGGGCGGGTACTGAAGCTTTCTTT. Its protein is CASSLTRGAGTEAFF.

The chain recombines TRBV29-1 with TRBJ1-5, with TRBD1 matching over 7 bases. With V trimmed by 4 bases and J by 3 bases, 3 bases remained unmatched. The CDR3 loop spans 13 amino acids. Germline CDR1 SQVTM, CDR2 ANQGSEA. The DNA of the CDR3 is TGCAGCGTTGCCAGGGGGTTCAATCAGCCCCAGCATTTT. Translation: CSVARGFNQPQHF.

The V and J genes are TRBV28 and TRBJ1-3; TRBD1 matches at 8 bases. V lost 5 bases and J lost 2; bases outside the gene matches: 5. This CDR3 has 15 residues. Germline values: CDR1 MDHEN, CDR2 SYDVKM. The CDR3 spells CASSVAGGTGNTIYF. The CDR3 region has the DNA TGTGCCAGCAGTGTGGCAGGGGGCACTGGAAACACCATATATTTT.

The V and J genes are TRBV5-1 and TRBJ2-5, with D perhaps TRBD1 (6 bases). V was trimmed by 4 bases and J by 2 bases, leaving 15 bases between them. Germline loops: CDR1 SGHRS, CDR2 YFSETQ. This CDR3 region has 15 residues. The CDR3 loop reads CASSAGPGAQETQYF. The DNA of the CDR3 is TGCGCCAGCAGCGCAGGACCAGGGGCACAAGAGACCCAGTACTTC. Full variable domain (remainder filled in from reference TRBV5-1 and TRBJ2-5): KAGVTQTPRYLIKTRGQQVTLSCSPISGHRSVSWYQQTPGQGLQFLFEYFSETQRNKGNFPGRFSGRQFSNSRSEMNVSTLELGDSALYLCASSAGPGAQETQYFGPGTRLLVL.

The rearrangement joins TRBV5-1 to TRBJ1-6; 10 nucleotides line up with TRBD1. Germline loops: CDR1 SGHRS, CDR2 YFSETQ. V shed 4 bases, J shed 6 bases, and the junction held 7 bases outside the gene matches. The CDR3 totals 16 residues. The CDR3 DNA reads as TGCGCCAGCAGCCCCGGGACAGGGGTTTTTAATTCACCCCTCCACTTT. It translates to CASSPGTGVFNSPLHF. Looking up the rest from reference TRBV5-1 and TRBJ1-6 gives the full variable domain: KAGVTQTPRYLIKTRGQQVTLSCSPISGHRSVSWYQQTPGQGLQFLFEYFSETQRNKGNFPGRFSGRQFSNSRSEMNVSTLELGDSALYLCASSPGTGVFNSPLHFGNGTRLTVT.

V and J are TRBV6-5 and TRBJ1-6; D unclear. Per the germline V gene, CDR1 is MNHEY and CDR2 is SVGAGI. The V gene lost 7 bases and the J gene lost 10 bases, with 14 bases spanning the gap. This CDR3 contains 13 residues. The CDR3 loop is CASNPAGSSPLHF. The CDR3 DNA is TGTGCCAGCAATCCGGCAGGTTCATCACCCCTCCACTTT.

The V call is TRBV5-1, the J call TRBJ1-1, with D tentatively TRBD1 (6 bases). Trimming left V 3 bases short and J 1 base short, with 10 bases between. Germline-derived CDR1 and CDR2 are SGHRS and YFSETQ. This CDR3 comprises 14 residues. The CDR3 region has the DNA TGCGCCAGCAGCTGGGGACACTCGAACACTGAAGCTTTCTTT. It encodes CASSWGHSNTEAFF.